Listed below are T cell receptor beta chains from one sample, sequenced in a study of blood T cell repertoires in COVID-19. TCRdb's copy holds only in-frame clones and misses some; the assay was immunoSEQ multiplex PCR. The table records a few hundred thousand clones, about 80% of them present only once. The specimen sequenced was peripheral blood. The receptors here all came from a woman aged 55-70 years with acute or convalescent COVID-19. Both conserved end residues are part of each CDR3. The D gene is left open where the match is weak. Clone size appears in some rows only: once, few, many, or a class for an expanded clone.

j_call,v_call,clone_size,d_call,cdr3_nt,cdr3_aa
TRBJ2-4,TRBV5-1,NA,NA,TGCGCCAGCAGCTCTTTGACTGAAAACATTCAGTACTTC,CASSSLTENIQYF
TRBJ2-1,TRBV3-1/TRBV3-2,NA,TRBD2,TGTGCCAGCAGCCCTGGACTAGCGGGGAGGTATGAGCAGTTCTTC,CASSPGLAGRYEQFF
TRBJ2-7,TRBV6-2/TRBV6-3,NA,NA,TGTGCCAGCAGTTCCCGGGCCCCTTGGGGCTACTACGAGCAGTACTTC,CASSSRAPWGYYEQYF
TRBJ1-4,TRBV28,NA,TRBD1,TGTGCCAGCAGTTTCCAGGACAGGGGGTCGACTTCAAATGAAAAACTGTTTTTT,CASSFQDRGSTSNEKLFF
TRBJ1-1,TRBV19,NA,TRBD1,TGTGCCAGTATTGGGACGAACAGGGGCTTCACTGAAGCTTTCTTT,CASIGTNRGFTEAFF
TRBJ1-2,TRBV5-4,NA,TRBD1,TGTGCCAGCAGCTCCGGACAGGGGGCTAACTATGGCTACACCTTC,CASSSGQGANYGYTF
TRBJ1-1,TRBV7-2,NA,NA,TGTGCCAGCAGCTCAGGCCGAGATACTGAAGCTTTCTTT,CASSSGRDTEAFF
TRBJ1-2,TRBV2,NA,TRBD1,TGTGCCAGCAGTGAAGCATCGGACAGGGCTAACTATGGCTACACCTTC,CASSEASDRANYGYTF
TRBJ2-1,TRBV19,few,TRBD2,TGTGCCAGTGCAACTAGCGGGGGGGCCTACAATGAGCAGTTCTTC,CASATSGGAYNEQFF
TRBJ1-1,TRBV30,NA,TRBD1,TGTGCCTGGGGACAGGGGAAGAACACTGAAGCTTTCTTT,CAWGQGKNTEAFF
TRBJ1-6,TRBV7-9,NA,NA,TGTGCCAGCAGCCCGGACAGCTTCTCACCCCTCCACTTT,CASSPDSFSPLHF
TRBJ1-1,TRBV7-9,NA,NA,TGTGCCAGCAGCTTCGGTTCTGAAGCTTTCTTT,CASSFGSEAFF
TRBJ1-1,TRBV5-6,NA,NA,TGTGCCAGCAGGGTCGGAGGGAAGGATGAAGCTTTCTTT,CASRVGGKDEAFF
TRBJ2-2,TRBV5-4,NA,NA,TGTGCCAGCAGCAAGGCTCAGGGCCTCACCGGGGAGCTGTTTTTT,CASSKAQGLTGELFF
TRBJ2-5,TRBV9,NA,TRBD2,TGTGCCAGCAGCGGACGACTAGCGGGGAGGGAGACCCAGTACTTC,CASSGRLAGRETQYF
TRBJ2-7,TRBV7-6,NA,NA,TGTGCCAGCAGCTTAGACAGGTTTAAGACTGGGGGGTACGAGCAGTACTTC,CASSLDRFKTGGYEQYF
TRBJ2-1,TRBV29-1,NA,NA,TGCAGCGCCACCATAGTGGATGAGCAGTTCTTC,CSATIVDEQFF
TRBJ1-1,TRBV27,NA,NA,TGTGCCAGCAGTTTTTTCGGGGGGATGAACACTGAAGCTTTCTTT,CASSFFGGMNTEAFF
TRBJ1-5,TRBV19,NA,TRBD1,TGTGCCAGTAGTGCGGACAGGGATCAGCCCCAGCATTTT,CASSADRDQPQHF
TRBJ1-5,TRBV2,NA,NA,TGTGCCAGCAGTGTGAACAGTAATCAGCCCCAGCATTTT,CASSVNSNQPQHF
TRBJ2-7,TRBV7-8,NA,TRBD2,TGTGCCAGCAGCCAAGCTACACTAGCGGGGGGGCTTGAGCAGTACTTC,CASSQATLAGGLEQYF
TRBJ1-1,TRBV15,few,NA,TGTGCCACCAGCGCTATCCGGGACACTGAAGCTTTCTTT,CATSAIRDTEAFF
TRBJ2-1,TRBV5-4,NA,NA,TGTGCCAGCAGCTTGGGGGGGCTTTACAATGAGCAGTTCTTC,CASSLGGLYNEQFF
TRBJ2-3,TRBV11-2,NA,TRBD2,TGTGCCAGCAGCCTCGCGGGGGATGCAGATACGCAGTATTTT,CASSLAGDADTQYF
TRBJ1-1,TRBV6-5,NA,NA,TGTGCCAGCGCAGCGAGACACGGGAGGAACACTGAAGCTTTCTTT,CASAARHGRNTEAFF
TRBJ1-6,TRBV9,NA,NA,TGTGCCAGCAGCGTCCATGGCAGGGCGGATTCACCCCTCCACTTT,CASSVHGRADSPLHF
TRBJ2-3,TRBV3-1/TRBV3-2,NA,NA,TGTGCCAGCAGCCAAGGGACCGGAGGCCCTCGCACAGATACGCAGTATTTT,CASSQGTGGPRTDTQYF
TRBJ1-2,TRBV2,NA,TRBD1,TGTGCCAGCAGTGCGACAGGGGGAGACGTCGGCTACACCTTC,CASSATGGDVGYTF